The rows below give T cell receptor beta chains drawn from one sample of a study of human T cells and chemical hapten exposure. TCRdb re-analysed the RACE reads in MiXCR, keeping a single row per CDR3 protein. The data contain about 39,000 distinct CDR3 sequences, about 12% of them singletons. The material sequenced was whole blood, taken in connection with sensitization to the hapten diphenylcyclopropenone (DPC). Receptor source: a woman aged 40-49 years with alopecia areata. Some clones in this sample may be carry-over from other donors' samples. The CDR3 runs from the conserved cysteine through the conserved F or W. Fields, in order: V gene, J gene, CDR3 protein.

>TRBV9|TRBJ2-3
CASSTGLAGHTQYF
>TRBV28|TRBJ2-1
CASSFQYRSTYNEQFF
>TRBV3-1|TRBJ1-4
CASSPNLGGLSNEKLFF
>TRBV18|TRBJ1-6
CASSPRTSFDSSPLHF
>TRBV5-1|TRBJ2-7
CASSSTPTDYYEQYF
>TRBV29-1|TRBJ2-1
CSVDRDGQFF
>TRBV29-1|TRBJ1-6
CSVGGGENSPLHF
>TRBV7-2|TRBJ2-7
CASSQLGGGGNYEQYF
>TRBV19|TRBJ2-3
CASSIVGRTDTQYF
>TRBV11-2|TRBJ1-4
CASRNIRGATNEKLFF
>TRBV27|TRBJ2-1
CASSLGGRARQFF
>TRBV27|TRBJ2-7
CASSLQYGSSYEQYF
>TRBV5-1|TRBJ2-6
CASSLDGTSGANVLTF
>TRBV7-2|TRBJ2-1
CASTSGGHEQFF
>TRBV16|TRBJ2-2
CASNQQGTGELFF
>TRBV20-1|TRBJ2-3
CSARGEVATDTQYF
>TRBV5-1|TRBJ2-3
CASSPGQSTDTQYF
>TRBV7-2|TRBJ2-7
CASSSGTVLYEQYF
>TRBV27|TRBJ2-7
CAIKKGGSDYEQYF
>TRBV21-1|TRBJ2-5
CASSNSAGLQETQYF
>TRBV9|TRBJ2-7
CASSVGAGYYEQYF
>TRBV7-8|TRBJ2-5
CASSLAAAWGETQYF
>TRBV28|TRBJ2-1
CASSLEDEQFF
>TRBV24-1|TRBJ2-1
CATSDPQGALYNEQFF
>TRBV2|TRBJ2-3
CASRPPSADTQYF
>TRBV10-3|TRBJ1-4
CATGQGRAEKLFF
>TRBV6-2/TRBV6-3|TRBJ2-7
CASSPLSQGASYEQYF
>TRBV3-1|TRBJ2-7
CASSQDYEQYF
>TRBV15|TRBJ2-3
CATSRGTLTDTQYF
>TRBV4-2|TRBJ2-7
CASSQGGLGYEQYF
>TRBV28|TRBJ1-2
CASSYLDYGYTF
>TRBV2|TRBJ2-7
CASSERYEQYF
>TRBV20-1|TRBJ1-5
CSARPTGAQPQHF
>TRBV2|TRBJ2-5
CASRDVGGPETQYF
>TRBV9|TRBJ2-3
CASSDILAGWTDTQYF
>TRBV10-3|TRBJ1-4
CAISETGTRNEKLFF
>TRBV7-9|TRBJ1-4
CASSFQGPNEKLFF
>TRBV12-3/TRBV12-4|TRBJ2-2
CASSPRVGTGELFF
>TRBV18|TRBJ1-6
CASSPTDRASYNSPLHF
>TRBV28|TRBJ2-7
CASKSGTPPYEQYF
>TRBV14|TRBJ2-1
CASSPFRSMRNEQFF
>TRBV20-1|TRBJ2-2
CSARTGFSTGELFF
>TRBV27|TRBJ1-1
CASRVYRGRGTEAFF
>TRBV29-1|TRBJ2-3
CSVLAATLSTDTQYF
>TRBV12-3/TRBV12-4|TRBJ2-2
CASRGGRGTGELFF
>TRBV28|TRBJ1-2
CASRLGQAYGYTF
>TRBV28|TRBJ2-2
CASSPRAQRAGELFF
>TRBV29-1|TRBJ2-1
CSGETGSPFGEQFF
>TRBV10-3|TRBJ1-1
CAISNGAGRNTEAFF
>TRBV5-1|TRBJ1-6
CASSGQEDSPLHF
>TRBV11-2|TRBJ2-5
CASSFVGSTDQETQYF
>TRBV28|TRBJ2-5
CASSLGGEETQYF
>TRBV12-3/TRBV12-4|TRBJ1-1
CASSSWGGGNTEAFF
>TRBV5-1|TRBJ2-3
CASSPAGSDTQYF
>TRBV10-3|TRBJ2-3
CAISAEEGADTQYF
>TRBV4-3|TRBJ1-6
CASSQDSGANSPLHF
>TRBV28|TRBJ1-1
CASSGQGRGTEAFF
>TRBV7-2|TRBJ2-7
CASSLIYPGTGFTYEQYF
>TRBV7-9|TRBJ2-7
CASSFLPGLAGESYEQYF
>TRBV20-1|TRBJ1-5
CSAKQGAGNQPQHF